Below are 3 T cell receptor beta chains sequenced from a single sample in a study of blood T cell repertoires in COVID-19 (dated by TCRdb to about 2020). To prepare the library, the immunoSEQ multiplex PCR assay was applied. Held by TCRdb, this immuneACCESS table contains in-frame sequences only and omits some clones. Under half of the omission traces to an unresolved V gene where checked; the cause of the rest is unknown. The sample data list a few hundred thousand clones, and approximately 93% of these were observed just once. About 0.86% of the sample rests with the top ten. The sample taken for sequencing was PBMCs or T cells enriched from blood (not recorded which). Receptors were obtained from a woman in her 40s who had been exposed to COVID-19.

Turning to this clone: The sample holds other DNA sequences that translate to the same CDR3. The J gene is TRBJ2-1, the V gene TRBV5-1; D perhaps matches TRBD1 (5 bases). The CDR3 spans 13 residues. Germline assignment: CDR1 SGHRS and CDR2 YFSETQ. Trimming took off 0 bases at V and 7 bases at J, with 8 bases between the two ends. The CDR3 DNA reads TGCGCCAGCAGCTTGGGGGGCCCAAATGAGCAGTTCTTC. Translating it yields CASSLGGPNEQFF.

The chain is built from TRBV5-4 and TRBJ2-5; 9 bases are shared with TRBD2. The ends lost 9 bases at V and 4 bases at J; junction bases unmatched: 16. CDR3 size: 16 residues. Per germline, CDR1 SGHNT and CDR2 YYREEE (reference sequence). The CDR3 loop reads CATTPGPGLAGETQYF. The CDR3 nucleotides are TGTGCCACCACACCAGGCCCGGGACTAGCAGGAGAGACCCAGTACTTC.

The chain recombines TRBV6-4 with TRBJ1-1, with D possibly TRBD1 on 5 matching bases. Germline V lookup: CDR1 MRHNA, CDR2 SNTAGT. The CDR3 sequence is 13 residues long. The V and J ends lost 4 bases and 4 bases respectively, with 10 bases between them. CDR3 DNA sequence: TGTGCCAGCAGTGCGGGGAGGGGCACTGAAGCTTTCTTT. Its protein product is CASSAGRGTEAFF.